This TCR beta chain was recorded in a study of cytomegalovirus exposure and HLA in healthy donors. About the study: An earlier analysis identified 120 million or so unique TCR beta sequences in about 179 million T cells.

CDR1 is MDHEN, CDR2 SYDVKM, per germline. This CDR3 has 16 residues. Germline trimming cut 3 bases from V and 3 bases from J; bases unmatched to any gene: 0. This clone was counted once. Its antigen is still unknown. It was with 60 Vbeta and 13 Jbeta primers that the PCR ran. Assay used: immunoSEQ multiplex PCR; TCRdb lists only in-frame clones, some missing. The sample records 100,000 to 150,000 clones, around 78% being singletons. General study results and limits: In a later analysis, an Asian-associated ancestry cluster reportedly showed fewer N-insertions than the approximately 700-donor mean.

The chain carries TRBV28 and TRBJ2-3; 16 bases map to TRBD2. This receptor was identified in a man between 35 and 55 years old in good health and CMV-seronegative. The specimen was PBMCs. The CDR3 loop reads CASSLGLAGGTDTQYF. As DNA, the CDR3 is TGTGCCAGCAGTTTGGGACTAGCGGGAGGGACAGATACGCAGTATTTT. Full variable domain (outside the CDR3, taken from reference TRBV28 and TRBJ2-3): DVKVTQSSRYLVKRTGEKVFLECVQDMDHENMFWYRQDPGLGLRLIYFSYDVKMKEKGDIPEGYSVSREKKERFSLILESASTNQTSMYLCASSLGLAGGTDTQYFGPGTRLTVL.